The present entry profiles one T cell receptor (beta chain) with its context. Its specificity is unknown. This sample stems from a study of cytomegalovirus exposure and HLA in healthy donors. Study context: Later, an analysis reported that the 120 or so validation repertoires had used the same platform as the approximately 600 first-cohort repertoires. Study conclusions and caveats: Specificity for CMV antigens was confirmed in vitro for a few of the CMV-associated chains. There were 150 to 200 TCR beta chains listed as cytomegalovirus-associated. For cytomegalovirus status, the classifier reportedly gave diagnoses with high specificity and sensitivity.

The CDR3 covers 13 residues. Germline values: CDR1 SGHDN, CDR2 FVKESK. V was trimmed by 5 bases and J by 4 bases, leaving 9 bases between them. The protocol was immunoSEQ multiplex PCR, while the TCRdb copy is restricted to in-frame clones and leaves out a portion. This sample has 90,000 to 110,000 clones, with 85% to 90% found just once. The genes are TRBV14 and TRBJ1-5; D gene ambiguous. Sequenced sample: PBMCs. This TCR was recovered from a woman younger than 35 in good health and CMV-seropositive. The CDR3 sequence: CASSKSGNQPQHF. The CDR3 DNA follows: TGTGCCAGCAGCAAGAGCGGGAATCAGCCCCAGCATTTT.